Below are 18 T cell receptor beta chains sequenced from a single sample in a study of cytomegalovirus exposure and HLA in healthy donors. Assay: immunoSEQ multiplex PCR; the TCRdb copy retains only in-frame clones and omits some. The table lists 150,000 to 200,000 clones, about 96% of them singletons. Sequencing was performed on PBMCs. The receptor source for this set is a woman aged 18-29 years in good health and CMV-seronegative.

The chain recombines TRBV6-5 with TRBJ1-4; D call uncertain. This CDR3 region has 15 residues. V gave up 6 bases and J gave up 3 bases, with 14 bases separating them. Germline CDR1 is MNHEY and CDR2 is SVGAGI. The CDR3 bases are TGTGCCAGCAGCGACGTGGGTGCGGCTAATGAAAAACTGTTTTTT. Protein: CASSDVGAANEKLFF.

This chain connects TRBV5-1 to TRBJ2-3; 11 bases line up with TRBD2. Germline values: CDR1 SGHRS, CDR2 YFSETQ. The CDR3 is made up of 16 amino acids. The ends lost 4 bases at V and 3 bases at J; junction bases unmatched: 7. DNA for the CDR3: TGCGCCAGCAGCCCTACTAGCGGGGGTGGTACAGATACGCAGTATTTT. It codes for CASSPTSGGGTDTQYF.

The V and J genes are TRBV27 and TRBJ1-1; D gene uncertain. The CDR3 length is 15 residues. Germline CDR1 is MNHEY and CDR2 is SMNVEV (reference sequence). The V end was cut by 4 bases, the J end by 2 bases, with 14 bases between. The CDR3 region is CASSSTRVSNTEAFF. The CDR3 nucleotides are TGTGCCAGCAGTTCAACCCGGGTTTCCAACACTGAAGCTTTCTTT.

The chain carries TRBV4-1 and TRBJ2-3, with D possibly TRBD2 on 6 matching bases. The CDR3 extends over 17 amino acids. V dropped 1 base and J dropped 2 bases, with 16 bases sitting between them. Germline V CDR1 and CDR2: MGHRA, YSYEKL. Here the CDR3 reads CASSQGGVARNTDTQYF. CDR3 coding DNA: TGCGCCAGCAGCCAAGGGGGGGTGGCGCGAAACACAGATACGCAGTATTTT.

The gene calls are TRBV11-1 and TRBJ2-5; D may be TRBD2 (6 bases). Deletions cut 3 bases from V and 5 bases from J, with 19 bases between. Germline V lookup: CDR1 SGHAT, CDR2 FQDESV (reference sequence). CDR3 length: 16 amino acids. The CDR3 DNA reads TGTGCCAGCAGCTTCTCGCCGGAGGGGAGGTTGGAGACCCAGTACTTC. Its translation: CASSFSPEGRLETQYF.

The rearrangement joins TRBV5-1 to TRBJ2-7; TRBD2 agrees at 10 bases. The trim removed 3 bases at V and 3 bases at J, leaving 3 bases unmatched. The CDR3 extends over 14 amino acids. The V gene's germline CDR1 is SGHRS and CDR2 YFSETQ. The CDR3 DNA sequence: TGCGCCAGCAGCTCAGCGGGGGGGCACTACGAGCAGTACTTC. Its translation: CASSSAGGHYEQYF.

The V call is TRBV19, the J call TRBJ1-5; D is undetermined. The germline V gene encodes CDR1 LNHDA and CDR2 SQIVND (reference sequence). Trimming pared 5 bases from V and 4 bases from J, leaving 15 bases between. The length of the CDR3 is 15 residues. CDR3 nucleotides: TGTGCCAGTAGTTCCCCCGGCGGAGGGAATCAGCCCCAGCATTTT. Translation gives CASSSPGGGNQPQHF.

The rearrangement uses TRBV5-6 and TRBJ1-1, with D possibly matching TRBD1 (5 bases). The germline CDR1 and CDR2 sequences are SGHDT and YYEEEE. The CDR3 runs 17 residues. Trimming shortened V by 3 bases and J by 7 bases, and 25 bases separated the two germline ends. The CDR3 here is CASSSAYRPPPYGEAFF. The CDR3 region has the DNA TGTGCCAGCAGCTCGGCCTACAGGCCCCCCCCTTACGGTGAAGCTTTCTTT.

The rearrangement joins TRBV7-6 to TRBJ2-1, with 8 bases aligning to TRBD1. CDR1 SGHVS and CDR2 FNYEAQ come from the germline V gene. The CDR3 loop spans 13 amino acids. V lost 5 bases and J lost 9; bases outside the gene matches: 6. CDR3 bases: TGTGCCAGCAGCCTGGCAGGGGGCGGTGAGCAGTTCTTC. Its protein is CASSLAGGGEQFF.

The chain carries TRBV5-1 and TRBJ2-3; D is uncertain. Germline V gene sequence: CDR1 SGHRS, CDR2 YFSETQ. The ends were cut back, 6 bases at V and 1 base at J, with 15 bases in the middle. The CDR3 sequence is 15 residues long. DNA for the CDR3: TGCGCCAGCACACCTGGTCACATCGGCACAGATACGCAGTATTTT. As protein: CASTPGHIGTDTQYF.

In its sample, this clone was seen once. The chain employs TRBV30 and TRBJ2-4; no clear D. V lost 3 bases and J 8 bases, leaving 8 bases between the germline ends. Germline V gene sequence: CDR1 GTSNPN, CDR2 SVGIG (reference sequence). This CDR3 spans 11 amino acids. The CDR3 loop reads CAWSFSDIQYF. Here the CDR3 DNA reads TGTGCCTGGAGCTTTTCGGACATTCAGTACTTC. Based on the CDR3 plus reference TRBV30 and TRBJ2-4, the full variable domain is SQTIHQWPATLVQPVGSPLSLECTVEGTSNPNLYWYRQAAGRGLQLLFYSVGIGQISSEVPQNLSASRPQDRQFILSSKKLLLSDSGFYLCAWSFSDIQYFGAGTRLSVL.

The CDR3 protein is CASSRPGSTDTQYF. The CDR3 DNA reads TGTGCCAGCTCACGACCCGGGAGCACAGATACGCAGTATTTT. The chain combines TRBV18 with TRBJ2-3, with no clear D. Germline CDR1 reads KGHSH; CDR2 reads LQKENI. Deletions cut 4 bases from V and 0 bases from J, with 8 bases between. The CDR3 loop spans 14 amino acids.

The chain has TRBV6-1 and TRBJ2-3; possibly TRBD2 for D (7 bases). This CDR3 is built from 14 residues. Trimming pared 5 bases from V and 1 base from J, leaving 10 bases between. Germline lookup yields CDR1 MNHNS and CDR2 SASEGT. CDR3 sequence (DNA): TGTGCCAGCAGTAAGGGGGGGGGCACAGATACGCAGTATTTT. It is translated as CASSKGGGTDTQYF.

The chain combines TRBV2 with TRBJ2-3; tentative D call: TRBD2 (6 bases). V was trimmed by 2 bases and J by 4 bases, leaving 13 bases between them. This CDR3 spans 15 amino acids. Germline lookup yields CDR1 SNHLY and CDR2 FYNNEI. CDR3 in amino acids: CASSELVRGSDTQYF. The CDR3 DNA sequence: TGTGCCAGCAGTGAACTGGTCCGGGGGTCAGATACGCAGTATTTT.

J is TRBJ1-4 and V is TRBV7-2; D possibly corresponds to TRBD1 (5 bases). The germline CDR1 and CDR2 sequences are SGHTA and FQGNSA. This CDR3 is built from 17 residues. Trimming cost V 1 base and J 2 bases, with 14 bases left between them. The chain's CDR3 is CASSLGPRQSTNEKLFF. The CDR3 DNA sequence: TGTGCCAGCAGCTTAGGGCCCCGACAGTCCACTAATGAAAAACTGTTTTTT.

The chain uses TRBV10-2 and TRBJ1-2; D not resolved. The CDR3 length is 15 residues. Germline-derived CDR1 and CDR2 are WSHSY and SAAADI. With 5 bases removed from V and 3 bases from J, the gap between germline ends came to 16 bases. The CDR3 protein is CASSLGRRMDYGYTF. DNA of the CDR3: TGCGCCAGCAGTCTGGGGAGGAGGATGGACTATGGCTACACCTTC.

This rearrangement joins TRBV6-5 to TRBJ2-5; weak D call: TRBD1 (6 bases). There are 13 residues in the CDR3. V was cut by 1 base and J by 5 bases, with 8 bases left in between. Germline V gives CDR1 MNHEY, CDR2 SVGAGI. Here the CDR3 DNA reads TGTGCCAGCAGTTACTGGCAGGGGGAGACCCAGTACTTC. Translation: CASSYWQGETQYF.

This chain uses TRBV6-5 with TRBJ2-7; D might be TRBD2 (6 bases). This CDR3 spans 13 amino acids. Trimming cost V 5 bases and J 3 bases, with 11 bases left between them. The germline CDR1 and CDR2 sequences are MNHEY and SVGAGI. CDR3 residues: CASSLTGLYEQYF. CDR3 nucleotides: TGTGCCAGCAGTCTGACGGGACTCTACGAGCAGTACTTC.